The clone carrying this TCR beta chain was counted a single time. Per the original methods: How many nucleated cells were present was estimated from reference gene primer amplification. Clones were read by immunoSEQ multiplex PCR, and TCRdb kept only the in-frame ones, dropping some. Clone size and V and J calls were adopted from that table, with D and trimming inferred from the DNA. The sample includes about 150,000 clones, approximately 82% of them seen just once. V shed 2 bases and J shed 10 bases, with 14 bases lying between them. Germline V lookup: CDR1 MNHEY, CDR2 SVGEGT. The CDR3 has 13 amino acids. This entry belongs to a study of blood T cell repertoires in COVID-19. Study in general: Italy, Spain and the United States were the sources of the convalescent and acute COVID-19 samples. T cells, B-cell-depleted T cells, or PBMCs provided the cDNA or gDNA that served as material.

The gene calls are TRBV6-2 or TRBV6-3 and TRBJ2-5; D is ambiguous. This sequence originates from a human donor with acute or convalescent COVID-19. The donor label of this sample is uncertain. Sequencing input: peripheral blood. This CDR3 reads CASSYGPSVSQYF. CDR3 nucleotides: TGTGCCAGCAGTTACGGGCCCTCCGTGAGCCAGTACTTC.